This T cell receptor beta chain was documented in a study of T cells expressing NK-cell markers. TCRdb re-called the 5' RACE reads and gives one entry per CDR3 protein, without DNA. This sample's table has a few hundred thousand distinct CDR3 sequences. Worth noting for this clonotype: The antigen remains unidentified.

The CDR3 spans 16 residues. Germline V gene data show CDR1 as SGHTA and CDR2 as FQGNSA. Study-wide results and limits: The share of CD8+ T cells held by dominant NKG2C+ clonotypes was about 1.0-8% in about six donors.

The sequence was obtained from a man between 18 and 69 years old in good health. V gene TRBV7-2 combines with J gene TRBJ2-7; TCRdb lists TRBD2, though no DNA is available to test this call. Input material: blood T cells: a sorted CD56 or NKG2C T cell subset, CD4+ or CD8+ T cells, or bulk PBMC T cells (not recorded which). CDR3 amino acids: CASSTGPLASSYEQYF.